The clone carrying this TCR beta chain was seen only once. Repertoires were generated with immunoSEQ multiplex PCR, while TCRdb's copy carries only in-frame clones and drops some. The sample contains 230,000 or so clones, 85% to 90% of which appear only once. The data were taken from a study of blood T cell repertoires in COVID-19. Study-wide context: The study drew acute and convalescent COVID-19 samples from the United States, Italy and Spain.

V was cut by 8 bases and J by 2 bases, with 16 bases left in between. CDR3 length: 15 amino acids. The V gene's germline CDR1 is MDHEN and CDR2 SYDVKM. Sequenced sample: PBMCs or T cells enriched from blood (not recorded which). This clonotype was obtained from a woman aged 50 to 60 with acute COVID-19. The chain joins TRBV28 to TRBJ2-1; a weak D match, TRBD2 (6 bases). CDR3 region: CASETGGSAYNEQFF. CDR3 bases: TGTGCCAGCGAGACCGGAGGGAGCGCCTACAATGAGCAGTTCTTC.